This T cell receptor (beta chain) was obtained from a study of T cells in Graves' hyperthyroidism and ophthalmopathy. Template material for amplifying TCR beta CDR3 regions consisted of RNA transcripts. HTBI primers were the set used in a first-round RT-PCR of the TCR CDR3. From the multiplex PCR reads, TCRdb called clonotypes with MiXCR, one entry per CDR3 protein. The repertoire holds about 410,000 distinct CDR3 sequences, with approximately 14% as singletons. The table lists this clonotype with many counts. CDR3 size: 17 residues. Germline CDR1 reads SGHRS; CDR2 reads YFSETQ. Trimming removed 2 bases from V and 2 bases from J; junction bases left unmatched: 9.

The sequenced sample was blood. The receptor comes from a man younger than 35 with Graves' ophthalmopathy. This chain uses TRBV5-1 with TRBJ1-1; 10 bases are a match to TRBD1. CDR3 DNA sequence: TGCGCCAGCAGCTTACCGGGACAGGGGATGGAAAACACTGAAGCTTTCTTT. This sequence encodes CASSLPGQGMENTEAFF.